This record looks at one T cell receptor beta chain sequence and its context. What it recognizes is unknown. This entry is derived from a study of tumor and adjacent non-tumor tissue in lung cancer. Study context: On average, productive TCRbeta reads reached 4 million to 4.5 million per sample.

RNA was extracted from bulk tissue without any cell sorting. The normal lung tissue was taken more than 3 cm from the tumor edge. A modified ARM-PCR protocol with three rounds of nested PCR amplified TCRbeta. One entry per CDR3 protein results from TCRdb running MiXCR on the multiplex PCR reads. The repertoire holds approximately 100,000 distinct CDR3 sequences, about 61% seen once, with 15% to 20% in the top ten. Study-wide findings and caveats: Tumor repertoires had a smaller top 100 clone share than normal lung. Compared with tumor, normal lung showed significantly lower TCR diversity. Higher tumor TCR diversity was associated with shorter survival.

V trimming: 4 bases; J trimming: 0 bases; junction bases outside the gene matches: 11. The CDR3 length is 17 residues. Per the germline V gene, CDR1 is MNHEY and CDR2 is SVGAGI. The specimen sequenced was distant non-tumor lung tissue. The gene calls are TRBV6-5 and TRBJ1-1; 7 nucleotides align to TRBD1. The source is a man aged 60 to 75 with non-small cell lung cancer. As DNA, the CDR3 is TGTGCCAGCAGTTGCACCAGGGGGGGCCCTCTGAACACTGAAGCTTTCTTT. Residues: CASSCTRGGPLNTEAFF.